These T cell receptor beta chains were read from a single sample in a study of TIL therapy for anti-PD-1-resistant metastatic lung cancer. Method: immunoSEQ multiplex PCR; TCRdb's copy keeps in-frame clones and lacks some. The sample carries approximately 57,000 clones, approximately 80% recorded once. The sample was blood, taken at baseline. These receptors were collected from a person aged 25-79 years with non-small cell lung cancer. CDR3s include the opening cysteine and the closing phenylalanine or tryptophan. D genes are given only for firm matches. Clone size is not always given. Where it is, it says once, few, many or a class for expanded clones.

TRBV4-1	NA	TRBJ2-7	NA	CASSQRTFYEQYF	TGCGCCAGCAGCCAAAGGACCTTCTACGAGCAGTACTTC
TRBV10-3	NA	TRBJ2-7	NA	CATGSGDYEQYF	TGTGCCACCGGGTCAGGGGACTACGAGCAGTACTTC
TRBV18	NA	TRBJ2-7	TRBD2	CASSPRPWDGRANEQYF	TGTGCCAGCTCACCGAGGCCCTGGGACGGGAGGGCCAACGAGCAGTACTTC
TRBV7-9	few	TRBJ1-1	NA	CASSLIAGEEAFF	TGTGCCAGCAGCTTAATTGCGGGGGAGGAAGCTTTCTTT
TRBV19	NA	TRBJ2-1	NA	CASRSSYNEQFF	TGTGCCAGTAGGAGCTCCTACAATGAGCAGTTCTTC
TRBV3-1/TRBV3-2	NA	TRBJ2-1	TRBD1	CASGSGQVRTYNEQFF	TGTGCCAGCGGCTCGGGACAGGTTCGTACCTACAATGAGCAGTTCTTC
TRBV27	NA	TRBJ2-7	TRBD2	CASSLKVLAGNEQYF	TGTGCCAGCAGTTTAAAGGTACTAGCGGGCAACGAGCAGTACTTC
TRBV7-8	NA	TRBJ2-7	NA	CASSMQGGQYF	TGTGCCAGCAGCATGCAGGGGGGGCAGTACTTC
TRBV19	few	TRBJ1-1	TRBD1	CASSIYGQGARVNTEAFF	TGTGCCAGTAGTATTTACGGACAGGGGGCACGGGTGAACACTGAAGCTTTCTTT
TRBV7-2	NA	TRBJ1-6	NA	CASSFQARNSPLHF	TGTGCCAGCAGCTTCCAGGCGCGTAATTCACCCCTCCACTTT
TRBV27	NA	TRBJ1-1	NA	CASSLRQGEAFF	TGTGCCAGCAGTTTAAGGCAAGGTGAAGCTTTCTTT